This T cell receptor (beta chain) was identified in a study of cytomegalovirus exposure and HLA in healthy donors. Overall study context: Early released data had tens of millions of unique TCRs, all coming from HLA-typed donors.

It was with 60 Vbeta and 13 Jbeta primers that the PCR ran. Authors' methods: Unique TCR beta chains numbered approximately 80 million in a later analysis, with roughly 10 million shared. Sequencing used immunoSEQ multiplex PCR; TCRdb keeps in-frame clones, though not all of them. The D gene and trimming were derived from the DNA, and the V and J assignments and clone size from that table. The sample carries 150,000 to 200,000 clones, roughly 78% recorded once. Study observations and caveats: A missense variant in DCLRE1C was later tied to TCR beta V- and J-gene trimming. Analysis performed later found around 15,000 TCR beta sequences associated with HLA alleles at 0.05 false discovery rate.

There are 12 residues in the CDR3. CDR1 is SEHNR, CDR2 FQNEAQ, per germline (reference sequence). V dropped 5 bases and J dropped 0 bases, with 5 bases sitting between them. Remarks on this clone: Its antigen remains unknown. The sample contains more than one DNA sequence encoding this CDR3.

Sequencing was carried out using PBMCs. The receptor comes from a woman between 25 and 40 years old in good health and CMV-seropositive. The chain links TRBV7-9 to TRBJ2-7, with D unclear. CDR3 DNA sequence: TGTGCCAGCAGCCCGAGCTCCTACGAGCAGTACTTC. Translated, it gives CASSPSSYEQYF.